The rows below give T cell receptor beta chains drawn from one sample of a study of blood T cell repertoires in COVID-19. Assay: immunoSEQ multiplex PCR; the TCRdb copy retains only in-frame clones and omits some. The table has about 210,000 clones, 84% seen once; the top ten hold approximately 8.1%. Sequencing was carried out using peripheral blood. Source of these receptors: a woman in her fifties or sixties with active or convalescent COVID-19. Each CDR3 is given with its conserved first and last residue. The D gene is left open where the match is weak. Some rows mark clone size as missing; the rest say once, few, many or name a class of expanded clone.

CDR3 DNA: TGTGCCAGCAGCGTAGTCGGGAACACAGATACGCAGTATTTT
CDR3 protein: CASSVVGNTDTQYF
J gene: TRBJ2-3
D gene: -
clone size: -
V gene: TRBV9

CDR3 DNA: TGTGCCAGCAGTGAGGGGAGTACGCAGTATTTT
CDR3 protein: CASSEGSTQYF
J gene: TRBJ2-3
D gene: -
clone size: -
V gene: TRBV2

CDR3 DNA: TGTGCCACCAGGGATGGTGTAAGAGGGGGCTACACCTTC
CDR3 protein: CATRDGVRGGYTF
J gene: TRBJ1-2
D gene: -
clone size: -
V gene: TRBV28

CDR3 DNA: TGTGCCAGCAGCCCCGGGACTAGCGGGGCACAAGAGACCCAGTACTTC
CDR3 protein: CASSPGTSGAQETQYF
J gene: TRBJ2-5
D gene: TRBD2
clone size: -
V gene: TRBV11-2

CDR3 DNA: TGCGCCAGCAGCTTAACACAGGGAATTAGTAATTCACCCCTCCACTTT
CDR3 protein: CASSLTQGISNSPLHF
J gene: TRBJ1-6
D gene: -
clone size: -
V gene: TRBV5-1

CDR3 DNA: TGTGCCAGCAGCCAAGCCGGAAGAGAGGGTGGCTACACCTTC
CDR3 protein: CASSQAGREGGYTF
J gene: TRBJ1-2
D gene: -
clone size: -
V gene: TRBV3-1/TRBV3-2

CDR3 DNA: TGTGCCAGCAGCTTCGGGGGGGCCCGAGAGACCCAGTACTTC
CDR3 protein: CASSFGGARETQYF
J gene: TRBJ2-5
D gene: TRBD2
clone size: -
V gene: TRBV5-4

CDR3 DNA: TGTGCCAGCAGTCCAAGGACTAGCGGCCATGGAGCAGATACGCAGTATTTT
CDR3 protein: CASSPRTSGHGADTQYF
J gene: TRBJ2-3
D gene: TRBD2
clone size: -
V gene: TRBV6-6

CDR3 DNA: TGTGCCACCAGCAGAGTTTTCGGGGGGGATAATGAAAAACTGTTTTTT
CDR3 protein: CATSRVFGGDNEKLFF
J gene: TRBJ1-4
D gene: -
clone size: once
V gene: TRBV15

CDR3 DNA: TGTGCCAGCAGCCAACCAGCGGAGAACACTGAAGCTTTCTTT
CDR3 protein: CASSQPAENTEAFF
J gene: TRBJ1-1
D gene: -
clone size: -
V gene: TRBV3-1/TRBV3-2

CDR3 DNA: TGTGCCAGTAGTCAGACAGGTTTCAGCGGCTACACCTTC
CDR3 protein: CASSQTGFSGYTF
J gene: TRBJ1-2
D gene: -
clone size: -
V gene: TRBV19

CDR3 DNA: TGTGCCAGCAGCTTAGTGGCAGTCACTGAAGCTTTCTTT
CDR3 protein: CASSLVAVTEAFF
J gene: TRBJ1-1
D gene: -
clone size: -
V gene: TRBV7-9

CDR3 DNA: TGCGCCAGCAGCACCGGACAGGGCCCACAGTTCTTC
CDR3 protein: CASSTGQGPQFF
J gene: TRBJ2-1
D gene: TRBD1
clone size: -
V gene: TRBV5-1

CDR3 DNA: TGTGCCAGCAGCGTAGGGTGGGCAGGAAACACCATATATTTT
CDR3 protein: CASSVGWAGNTIYF
J gene: TRBJ1-3
D gene: -
clone size: -
V gene: TRBV9

CDR3 DNA: TGCGCCAGCAGCTCCCCCGGGACAGGGGGCATTCAGTACTTC
CDR3 protein: CASSSPGTGGIQYF
J gene: TRBJ2-4
D gene: TRBD1
clone size: -
V gene: TRBV5-1

CDR3 DNA: TGCGCCAGCAGCTTGGGGACAGCAAGCAATCAGCCCCAGCATTTT
CDR3 protein: CASSLGTASNQPQHF
J gene: TRBJ1-5
D gene: -
clone size: -
V gene: TRBV5-1

CDR3 DNA: TGTGCCATCAGACGGACAGCAGTGGGTGAAGCTTTCTTT
CDR3 protein: CAIRRTAVGEAFF
J gene: TRBJ1-1
D gene: -
clone size: -
V gene: TRBV10-3

CDR3 DNA: TGTGCCAGCAGCCTTAGCGGGGTGACAGATACGCAGTATTTT
CDR3 protein: CASSLSGVTDTQYF
J gene: TRBJ2-3
D gene: TRBD2
clone size: once
V gene: TRBV14

CDR3 DNA: TGTGCCATCAGTGATTCCCTAGACAGGGGCGAAGAAAAACTGTTTTTT
CDR3 protein: CAISDSLDRGEEKLFF
J gene: TRBJ1-4
D gene: TRBD1
clone size: -
V gene: TRBV10-3

CDR3 DNA: TGTGCCAGTAGTATTAATCGGGGGGCAAGCAATCAGCCCCAGCATTTT
CDR3 protein: CASSINRGASNQPQHF
J gene: TRBJ1-5
D gene: -
clone size: few
V gene: TRBV19

CDR3 DNA: TGCGCCAGCAGCCCGGGACAGGGGGTTGAACGAGAAAAACTGTTTTTT
CDR3 protein: CASSPGQGVEREKLFF
J gene: TRBJ1-4
D gene: TRBD1
clone size: -
V gene: TRBV5-1

CDR3 DNA: TGTGCCAGCAGGAGCGGGGGGGAAGATACGCAGTATTTT
CDR3 protein: CASRSGGEDTQYF
J gene: TRBJ2-3
D gene: TRBD2
clone size: -
V gene: TRBV27

CDR3 DNA: TGTGCCAGCAGCCCGACAGGGGGACTAACTGGAAACACCATATATTTT
CDR3 protein: CASSPTGGLTGNTIYF
J gene: TRBJ1-3
D gene: TRBD1
clone size: -
V gene: TRBV3-1/TRBV3-2

CDR3 DNA: TGTGCCAGCAGCTTAGACTATATAGGCGGGGAGCTGTTTTTT
CDR3 protein: CASSLDYIGGELFF
J gene: TRBJ2-2
D gene: -
clone size: -
V gene: TRBV13

CDR3 DNA: TGTGCCAGCAGCCATTCCGCGGGAATGGACTACGAGCAGTACTTC
CDR3 protein: CASSHSAGMDYEQYF
J gene: TRBJ2-7
D gene: -
clone size: few
V gene: TRBV3-1/TRBV3-2

CDR3 DNA: TGTGCCAGCAGACAGACGAAGACAGGGGGTAGTTTTCAGCCCCAGCATTTT
CDR3 protein: CASRQTKTGGSFQPQHF
J gene: TRBJ1-5
D gene: TRBD1
clone size: -
V gene: TRBV28

CDR3 DNA: TGTGCCAGCAGCAACTCCCCCCCACAGGGATTGGTGGGTCAGCCCCAGCATTTT
CDR3 protein: CASSNSPPQGLVGQPQHF
J gene: TRBJ1-5
D gene: -
clone size: -
V gene: TRBV21-1